One T cell receptor (beta chain) is described in this entry. As yet, its antigen is unknown. These data come from a study of T cells expressing NK-cell markers. Whole-study context: All TCR beta repertoires analysed originated from sorted CD3+CD56+NKG2C+, CD3+CD56+NKG2C- and CD3+CD56-NKG2C+ T cells. Within the sequenced cohort of eight donors, seven exhibited HCMV seropositivity and one was seronegative.

Germline loops: CDR1 SGHTA, CDR2 FQGNSA. This CDR3 spans 11 amino acids. TCR beta cDNA was made by 5'RACE template switching with UMIs. Reanalyzing the 5' RACE reads, TCRdb keeps one entry per CDR3 protein, without DNA. This specimen shows 200,000 to 300,000 distinct CDR3 sequences; the ten leading clones hold approximately 0.39%. General study points: Dominant NKG2C+ clonotypes were found to form about 1.0-8% of CD8+ T cells in six donors.

The chain combines TRBV7-2 with TRBJ2-1. The sequenced sample consisted of blood T cells: a sorted CD56 or NKG2C T cell subset, CD4+ or CD8+ T cells, or bulk PBMC T cells (not recorded which). The clonotype originates from a man aged 18 to 35 in good health. The CDR3 sequence: CASSWRVEQFF. Looking up the rest from reference TRBV7-2 and TRBJ2-1 gives the full variable domain: GAGVSQSPSNKVTEKGKDVELRCDPISGHTALYWYRQSLGQGLEFLIYFQGNSAPDKSGLPSDRFSAERTGGSVSTLTIQRTQQEDSAVYLCASSWRVEQFFGPGTRLTVL.